A selection of T cell receptor beta chains follows, all from one sample in a study of early T cells in non-severe SARS-CoV-2 infection. TCRdb called the 5' RACE reads again in MiXCR, with one record for every CDR3 protein. The repertoire consists of about 81,000 distinct CDR3 sequences, with approximately 6% occurring once and the leading ten covering under 10%. The sequenced sample consisted of whole blood. These receptor sequences come from an adult who was a healthcare worker with PCR-confirmed SARS-CoV-2 infection or an uninfected control (not recorded which). The CDR3 runs from the conserved cysteine through the conserved F or W. Not all rows give a size; the values are once, few, many and, for expanded clones, a class.

TRBJ1-5,many,TRBV5-1,CASSLAPDRGSSQHF
TRBJ2-1,NA,TRBV19,CASRRLAGNNEQFF
TRBJ1-5,few,TRBV6-2/TRBV6-3,CASSLITPTGFPHQPQHF
TRBJ1-2,many,TRBV18,CASSPTVARGYTF
TRBJ1-4,few,TRBV20-1,CSASYSAWGDEKLFF
TRBJ2-6,NA,TRBV11-2,CASSLAGLFSGANVLTF
TRBJ2-7,many,TRBV6-2/TRBV6-3,CATARGVGSYEQYF
TRBJ2-7,NA,TRBV6-2/TRBV6-3,CASSSGSRNFNYEQYF
TRBJ1-2,few,TRBV29-1,CSVEGPYGYTF
TRBJ2-7,few,TRBV6-5,CASSLGYGAAYEQYF